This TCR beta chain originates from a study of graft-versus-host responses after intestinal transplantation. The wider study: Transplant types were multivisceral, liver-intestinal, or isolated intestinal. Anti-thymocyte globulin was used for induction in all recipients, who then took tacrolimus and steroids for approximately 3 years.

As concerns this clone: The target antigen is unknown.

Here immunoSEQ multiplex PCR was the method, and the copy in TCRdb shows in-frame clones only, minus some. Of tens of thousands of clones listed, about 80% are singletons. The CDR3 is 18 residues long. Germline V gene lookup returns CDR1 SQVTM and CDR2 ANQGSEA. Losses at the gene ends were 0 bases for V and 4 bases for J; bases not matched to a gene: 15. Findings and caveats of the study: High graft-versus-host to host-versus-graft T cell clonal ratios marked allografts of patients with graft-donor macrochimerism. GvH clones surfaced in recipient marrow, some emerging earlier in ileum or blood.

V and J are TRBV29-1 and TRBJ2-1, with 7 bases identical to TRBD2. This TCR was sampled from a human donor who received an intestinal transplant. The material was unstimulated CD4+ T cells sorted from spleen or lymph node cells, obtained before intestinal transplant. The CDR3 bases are TGCAGCGTTGAAGACCCTAGAACAGGAACTAGCGCTTACAATGAGCAGTTCTTC. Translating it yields CSVEDPRTGTSAYNEQFF.